This T cell receptor beta chain came from a study of OX40 agonist ivuxolimab in advanced cancers. Using immunoSEQ multiplex PCR, the repertoire was profiled, and TCRdb retains in-frame clones only, with some absent. The sample lists 78,000 or so clones; around 90% were seen once. V was trimmed by 6 bases and J by 0 bases, leaving 18 bases between them. Germline assignment: CDR1 LNHDA and CDR2 SQIVND (reference sequence). The CDR3 consists of 17 residues. This specimen was CD4+ or CD8+ T cells sorted from blood, taken in a trial of the OX40 agonist ivuxolimab. The receptor was isolated from an adult with an advanced solid tumor such as melanoma, head and neck, liver or kidney cancer. This chain connects TRBV19 to TRBJ2-4; D is ambiguous. The CDR3 is CASSPGVGWKAKNIQYF. The CDR3 DNA reads as TGTGCCAGTAGCCCTGGGGTCGGGTGGAAAGCCAAAAACATTCAGTACTTC.